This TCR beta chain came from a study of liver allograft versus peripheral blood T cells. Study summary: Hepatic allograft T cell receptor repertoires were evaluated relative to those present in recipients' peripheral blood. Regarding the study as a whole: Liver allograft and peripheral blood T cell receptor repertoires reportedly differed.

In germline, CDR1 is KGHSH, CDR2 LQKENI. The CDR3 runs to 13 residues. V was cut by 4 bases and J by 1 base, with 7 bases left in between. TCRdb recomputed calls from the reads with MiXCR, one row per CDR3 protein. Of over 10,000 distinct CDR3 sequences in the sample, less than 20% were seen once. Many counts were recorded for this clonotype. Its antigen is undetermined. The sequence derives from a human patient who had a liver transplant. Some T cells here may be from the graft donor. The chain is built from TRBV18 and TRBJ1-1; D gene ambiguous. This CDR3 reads CASSRNRNTEAFF. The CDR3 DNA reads TGTGCCAGCTCACGCAACAGGAACACTGAAGCTTTCTTT.